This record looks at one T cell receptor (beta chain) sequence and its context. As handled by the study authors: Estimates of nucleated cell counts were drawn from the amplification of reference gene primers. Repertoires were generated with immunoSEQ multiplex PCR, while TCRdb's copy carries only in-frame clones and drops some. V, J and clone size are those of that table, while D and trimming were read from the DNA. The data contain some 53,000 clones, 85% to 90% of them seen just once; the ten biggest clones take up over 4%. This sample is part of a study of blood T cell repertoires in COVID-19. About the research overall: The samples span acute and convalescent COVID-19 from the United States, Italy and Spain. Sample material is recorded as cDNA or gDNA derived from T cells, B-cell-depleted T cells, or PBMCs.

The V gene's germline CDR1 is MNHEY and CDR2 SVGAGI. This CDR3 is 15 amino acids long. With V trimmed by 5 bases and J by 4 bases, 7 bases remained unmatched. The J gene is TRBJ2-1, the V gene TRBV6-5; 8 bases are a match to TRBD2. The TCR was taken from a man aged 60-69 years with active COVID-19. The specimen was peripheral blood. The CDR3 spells CASSIGRGGYNEQFF. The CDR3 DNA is TGTGCCAGCAGTATCGGGAGGGGAGGTTACAATGAGCAGTTCTTC.